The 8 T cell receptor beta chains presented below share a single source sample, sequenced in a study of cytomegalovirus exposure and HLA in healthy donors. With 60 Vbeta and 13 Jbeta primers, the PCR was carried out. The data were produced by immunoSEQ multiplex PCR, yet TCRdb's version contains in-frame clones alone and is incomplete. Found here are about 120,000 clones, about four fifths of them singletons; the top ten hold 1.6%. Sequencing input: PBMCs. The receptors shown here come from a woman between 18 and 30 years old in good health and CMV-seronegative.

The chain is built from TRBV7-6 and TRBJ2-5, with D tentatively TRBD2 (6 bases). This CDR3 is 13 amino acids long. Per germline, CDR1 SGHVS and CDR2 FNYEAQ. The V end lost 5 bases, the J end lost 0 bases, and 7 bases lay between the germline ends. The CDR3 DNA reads TGTGCCAGCAGCCCGGGGGACCAAGAGACCCAGTACTTC. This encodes CASSPGDQETQYF. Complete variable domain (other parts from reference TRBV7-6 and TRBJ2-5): GAGVSQSPRYKVTKRGQDVALRCDPISGHVSLYWYRQALGQGPEFLTYFNYEAQQDKSGLPNDRFSAERPEGSISTLTIQRTEQRDSAMYRCASSPGDQETQYFGPGTRLLVL.

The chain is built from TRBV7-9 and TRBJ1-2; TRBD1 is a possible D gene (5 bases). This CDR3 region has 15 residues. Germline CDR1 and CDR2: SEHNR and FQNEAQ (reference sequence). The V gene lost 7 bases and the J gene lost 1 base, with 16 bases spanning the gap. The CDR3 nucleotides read TGTGCCAGCACCCTCACGGACATAAATAACTATGGCTACACCTTC. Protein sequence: CASTLTDINNYGYTF.

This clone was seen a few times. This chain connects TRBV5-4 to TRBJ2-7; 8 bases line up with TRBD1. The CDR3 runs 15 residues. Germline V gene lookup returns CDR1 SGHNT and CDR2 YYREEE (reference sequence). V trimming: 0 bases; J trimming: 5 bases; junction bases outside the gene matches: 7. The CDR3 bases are TGTGCCAGCAGCTTGGGGGGACAGGTTAACCACGAGCAGTACTTC. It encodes CASSLGGQVNHEQYF.

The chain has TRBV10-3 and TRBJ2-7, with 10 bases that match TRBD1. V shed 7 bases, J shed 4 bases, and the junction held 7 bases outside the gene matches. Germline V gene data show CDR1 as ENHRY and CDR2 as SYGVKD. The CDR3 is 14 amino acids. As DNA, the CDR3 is TGTGCCATCACCCAGGGACAGGGGAGTTACGAGCAGTACTTC. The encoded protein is CAITQGQGSYEQYF.

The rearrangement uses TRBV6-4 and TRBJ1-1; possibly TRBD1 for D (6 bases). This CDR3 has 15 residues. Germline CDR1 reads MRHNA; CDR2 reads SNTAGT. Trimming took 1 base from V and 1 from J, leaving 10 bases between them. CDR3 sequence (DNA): TGTGCCAGCAGTGACTGGGGGGGGCCGAACACTGAAGCTTTCTTT. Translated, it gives CASSDWGGPNTEAFF.

The CDR3 coding sequence is TGTGCCAGCAGCTTGGGACAGGGCCGCGAGCAGTACTTC. Protein: CASSLGQGREQYF. V is TRBV13 and J is TRBJ2-7; 9 bases match TRBD1. The ends lost 3 bases at V and 6 bases at J; junction bases unmatched: 3. Germline CDR1 PRHDT, CDR2 FYEKMQ (reference sequence). The CDR3 is made up of 13 amino acids.

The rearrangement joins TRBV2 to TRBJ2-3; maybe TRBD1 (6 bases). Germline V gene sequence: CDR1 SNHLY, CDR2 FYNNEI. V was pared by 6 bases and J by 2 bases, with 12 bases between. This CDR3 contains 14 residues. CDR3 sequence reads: CASRTGDITDTQYF. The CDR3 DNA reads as TGTGCCAGCAGGACAGGAGACATCACAGATACGCAGTATTTT.

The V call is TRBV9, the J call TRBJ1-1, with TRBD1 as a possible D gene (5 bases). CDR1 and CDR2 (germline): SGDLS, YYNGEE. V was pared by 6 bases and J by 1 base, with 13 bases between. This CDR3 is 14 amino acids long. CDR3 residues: CASNPIGGNTEAFF. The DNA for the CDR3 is TGTGCCAGCAATCCGATCGGGGGGAACACTGAAGCTTTCTTT.